This T cell receptor beta chain was retrieved from a study of vaccination and CD4 T cells after COVID-19. Study as a whole: Convalescent donors were composed of six males and four females, of whom two were Hispanic. Cellular stimulation was performed using overlapping spike peptides derived from SARS-CoV-2, HCoV-NL63, HCoV-OC43 and HCoV-229E.

Indicated time point: late sampling 161 to 241 days after vaccination in three convalescent patients. As to treatment: approximately nine-day PBMC culture with coronavirus spike peptide pools or control peptides (ViraFEST assay). Negative selection isolated the CD4+ T cells once the cells had been cultured for 10 days. Trimming took off 5 bases at V and 2 bases at J, with 9 bases between the two ends. The CDR3 covers 13 residues. Germline assignment: CDR1 MNHNS and CDR2 SASEGT. With the Oncomine TCR Beta short-read assay, DNA from cultured CD4+ T cells was sequenced. TCRdb re-called the PCR reads with MiXCR, one entry per CDR3 protein. Of 15,000 to 20,000 distinct CDR3 sequences listed, around 50% are singletons. This clonotype was counted between two and nine times. Its target is unknown.

This chain joins TRBV6-1 and TRBJ1-2, with D possibly matching TRBD1 (6 bases). The sample in question was CD4+ T cells from blood, cultured in vitro, obtained about 7 months after SARS-CoV-2 vaccination. The receptor was derived from a human donor who had recovered from COVID-19. This chain's CDR3 is CASSNRENYGYTF. Here the CDR3 DNA reads TGTGCCAGCAGTAACAGGGAGAACTATGGCTACACCTTC.